The rows below give T cell receptor beta chains drawn from one sample of a study of T cell changes during pregnancy in multiple sclerosis. Repertoires were generated with immunoSEQ multiplex PCR, while TCRdb's copy carries only in-frame clones and drops some. Of approximately 58,000 clones in the sample, over 85% were seen once. The specimen was peripheral blood, collected in the second trimester of pregnancy. These receptors came from a female donor with multiple sclerosis, enrolled in a pregnancy study. CDR3s include the opening cysteine and the closing phenylalanine or tryptophan. Fields, in order: J gene, D gene, V gene, clone size, CDR3 protein, CDR3 DNA. A D gene is named only where the DNA matches it firmly. The size field is filled for only some rows; it gives once, few, many or a size class.

TRBJ2-4 TRBD1 TRBV18 NA CASSPPIGQGLQVLAKNIQYF TGTGCCAGCTCACCACCTATAGGACAGGGACTTCAAGTTCTAGCCAAAAACATTCAGTACTTC
TRBJ1-5 NA TRBV4-2 NA CASSLNREQPQHF TGTGCCAGCAGCCTGAACCGGGAACAGCCCCAGCATTTT
TRBJ2-1 NA TRBV5-6 once CASSPQDLNYNEQFF TGTGCCAGCAGCCCACAGGACCTGAACTACAATGAGCAGTTCTTC
TRBJ2-3 NA TRBV7-9 NA CASSLAGVTADTQYF TGTGCCAGCAGCTTAGCGGGAGTGACGGCAGATACGCAGTATTTT
TRBJ1-1 NA TRBV7-9 NA CASSQTGTEAFF TGTGCCAGCAGCCAGACAGGCACTGAAGCTTTCTTT
TRBJ2-5 NA TRBV7-9 NA CASSLDRVAPYF TGTGCCAGCAGCTTAGATAGGGTAGCGCCCTACTTC
TRBJ2-5 TRBD2 TRBV9 once CASSVGTSGQETQYF TGTGCCAGCAGCGTCGGGACTAGCGGGCAAGAGACCCAGTACTTC
TRBJ2-5 NA TRBV5-6 NA CASSPRLGGSGETQYF TGTGCCAGCAGCCCGCGGTTGGGGGGTAGTGGGGAGACCCAGTACTTC
TRBJ2-5 TRBD1 TRBV11-2 once CASSLGQDLQETQYF TGTGCCAGCAGCTTGGGACAGGATCTTCAAGAGACCCAGTACTTC
TRBJ2-1 TRBD2 TRBV13 once CASRSTSEVEQFF TGTGCCAGCAGATCCACTAGCGAAGTTGAGCAGTTCTTC
TRBJ2-4 TRBD1 TRBV11-2 NA CASSWGTGGLEAGKNIQYF TGTGCCAGCAGCTGGGGGACAGGGGGCCTTGAGGCGGGCAAAAACATTCAGTACTTC
TRBJ2-3 NA TRBV21-1 NA CASPQIAGGGDYTDTQYF TGTGCCAGCCCCCAAATAGCGGGAGGAGGGGACTACACAGATACGCAGTATTTT
TRBJ2-7 NA TRBV7-9 NA CASSPNYEQYF TGTGCCAGCAGCCCCAATTACGAGCAGTACTTC
TRBJ2-5 TRBD2 TRBV30 NA CAWSLGLAAPGETQYF TGTGCCTGGAGTCTCGGACTAGCGGCACCGGGAGAGACCCAGTACTTC
TRBJ2-7 TRBD2 TRBV6-1 NA CASSDRGLAGHEQYF TGTGCCAGCAGTGATCGGGGACTAGCGGGCCACGAGCAGTACTTC
TRBJ2-7 NA TRBV7-2 NA CASSLRGGQQASYEQYF TGTGCCAGCAGCTTACGCGGGGGACAACAAGCCTCCTACGAGCAGTACTTC
TRBJ1-1 TRBD1 TRBV28 NA CASSGQGKGDTEAFF TGTGCCAGCAGTGGACAGGGGAAGGGGGACACTGAAGCTTTCTTT
TRBJ2-7 TRBD1 TRBV28 NA CASSNGQGTNEQYF TGTGCCAGCAGCAACGGACAGGGGACAAACGAGCAGTACTTC
TRBJ2-5 TRBD1 TRBV9 NA CASTRQGQETQYF TGTGCCAGCACCAGACAGGGACAAGAGACCCAGTACTTC
TRBJ1-2 TRBD1 TRBV5-1 few CASSLVGQGTGDYGYTF TGCGCCAGCAGCTTGGTAGGACAGGGGACCGGGGACTATGGCTACACCTTC
TRBJ1-1 NA TRBV11-2 once CASSARVENTEAFF TGTGCCAGCAGCGCCAGGGTGGAGAACACTGAAGCTTTCTTT
TRBJ1-3 TRBD1 TRBV28 NA CASRNAGTGAGNTIYF TGTGCCAGCAGAAATGCGGGGACAGGGGCTGGAAACACCATATATTTT
TRBJ2-7 NA TRBV18 once CASSPEASSYEQYF TGTGCCAGCTCACCAGAAGCGTCCTCCTACGAGCAGTACTTC
TRBJ1-1 NA TRBV11-1 NA CASSWGWGFEAFF TGTGCCAGCAGCTGGGGATGGGGCTTTGAAGCTTTCTTT
TRBJ2-3 NA TRBV25-1 NA CASAASVTDTQYF TGTGCCAGCGCTGCGAGCGTGACAGATACGCAGTATTTT
TRBJ1-1 NA TRBV6-6 once CASSSDTQNTEAFF TGTGCCAGCAGTTCGGACACTCAGAACACTGAAGCTTTCTTT
TRBJ2-3 TRBD1 TRBV11-2 NA CASSPAQGASIDTQYF TGTGCCAGCAGCCCAGCACAGGGGGCGTCCATAGATACGCAGTATTTT
TRBJ2-1 TRBD1 TRBV29-1 NA CSVLRDRSQNEQFF TGCAGCGTCCTCCGGGACAGGAGTCAGAATGAGCAGTTCTTC
TRBJ2-7 TRBD2 TRBV30 NA CAWSGGTNSGRTFYEQYF TGTGCCTGGAGTGGGGGGACTAACAGCGGGAGGACCTTCTACGAGCAGTACTTC
TRBJ2-3 TRBD1 TRBV18 NA CASSSRTGGWTDTQYF TGTGCCAGCTCCTCAAGGACAGGAGGATGGACAGATACGCAGTATTTT
TRBJ2-1 NA TRBV10-3 NA CAISGGETQSSYNEQFF TGTGCCATCAGTGGGGGGGAGACCCAGAGCTCCTACAATGAGCAGTTCTTC
TRBJ1-4 NA TRBV4-3 NA CASSQDPAGLGAVEKLFF TGCGCCAGCAGCCAAGATCCAGCAGGACTGGGGGCGGTCGAAAAACTGTTTTTT
TRBJ2-1 NA TRBV2 NA CASSVLLRENEQFF TGTGCCAGCAGTGTACTTCTTAGGGAGAATGAGCAGTTCTTC
TRBJ2-3 TRBD2 TRBV7-2 once CASSLVGGSGTDTQYF TGTGCCAGCAGCTTAGTGGGCGGGAGCGGGACAGATACGCAGTATTTT
TRBJ2-1 TRBD1 TRBV11-3 NA CASSLRQGLGWDEQFF TGTGCCAGCAGCTTGAGACAGGGGCTCGGCTGGGATGAGCAGTTCTTC
TRBJ2-2 NA TRBV27 NA CASSLLPTNPGELFF TGTGCCAGCAGTTTATTGCCCACTAACCCCGGGGAGCTGTTTTTT
TRBJ2-5 NA TRBV9 NA CASSVAVRETQYF TGTGCCAGCAGCGTAGCTGTCCGGGAGACCCAGTACTTC
TRBJ2-7 NA TRBV7-2 once CASSLTRNEQYF TGTGCCAGCAGCCTTACTAGAAACGAGCAGTACTTC
TRBJ2-5 TRBD2 TRBV7-9 NA CASSLMASGQETQYF TGTGCCAGCAGCTTAATGGCTAGCGGACAAGAGACCCAGTACTTC
TRBJ2-1 TRBD2 TRBV10-2 NA CASSEGTSSNEQFF TGCGCCAGCAGTGAGGGGACTAGTTCCAATGAGCAGTTCTTC
TRBJ1-1 NA TRBV6-5 NA CASSRGKNTEAFF TGTGCCAGCAGCCGGGGGAAGAACACTGAAGCTTTCTTT
TRBJ2-2 TRBD1 TRBV27 NA CASRGTANTGELFF TGTGCCAGCAGAGGGACAGCGAACACCGGGGAGCTGTTTTTT
TRBJ2-1 TRBD1 TRBV5-1 NA CASSPIRDRAHEQFF TGCGCCAGCAGCCCGATCCGGGACAGGGCCCATGAGCAGTTCTTC
TRBJ2-2 TRBD1 TRBV5-1 NA CASRTGGANTGELFF TGCGCCAGCCGGACAGGGGGCGCGAACACCGGGGAGCTGTTTTTT
TRBJ2-7 TRBD1 TRBV5-1 NA CASSLAGGNEQYF TGCGCCAGCAGCTTGGCAGGGGGAAACGAGCAGTACTTC
TRBJ2-1 NA TRBV19 NA CASSMGQTSSYNEQFF TGTGCCAGTAGTATGGGGCAGACTAGCTCCTACAATGAGCAGTTCTTC
TRBJ2-7 NA TRBV7-8 NA CASSLHVGEQYF TGTGCCAGCAGCTTACACGTCGGCGAGCAGTACTTC
TRBJ1-1 TRBD1 TRBV5-6 NA CASSPGTGVMNTEAFF TGTGCCAGCAGCCCTGGGACAGGGGTAATGAACACTGAAGCTTTCTTT
TRBJ2-2 TRBD2 TRBV11-3 NA CASSPQLAGGSGELFF TGTGCCAGCAGCCCTCAACTAGCGGGAGGATCCGGGGAGCTGTTTTTT
TRBJ2-7 TRBD2 TRBV10-1 NA CASRGTGLAGYEQYF TGCGCCAGCAGGGGGACGGGACTAGCGGGGTACGAGCAGTACTTC
TRBJ2-3 NA TRBV2 NA CASSYRERAPDTQYF TGTGCCAGCAGTTACCGGGAAAGAGCCCCAGATACGCAGTATTTT
TRBJ2-7 NA TRBV19 NA CATSGTKIYEQYF TGTGCCACCTCCGGGACAAAGATCTACGAGCAGTACTTC
TRBJ2-3 NA TRBV9 NA CASSVGVGGTDTQYF TGTGCCAGCAGCGTAGGAGTCGGGGGAACAGATACGCAGTATTTT
TRBJ2-7 NA TRBV28 NA CVVRATYEQYF TGTGTAGTACGAGCAACCTACGAGCAGTACTTC
TRBJ1-5 NA TRBV6-4 NA CASSESQDNNQPQHF TGTGCCAGCAGTGAGTCACAGGACAACAATCAGCCCCAGCATTTT
TRBJ2-7 NA TRBV19 NA CASSISRQTLYEQYF TGTGCCAGTAGTATATCGAGACAGACCTTATACGAGCAGTACTTC
TRBJ2-1 NA TRBV28 NA CASSLQNNEQFF TGTGCCAGCAGTTTACAGAACAATGAGCAGTTCTTC
TRBJ2-5 NA TRBV5-4 NA CASSFRGQETQYF TGTGCCAGCAGCTTTCGAGGGCAAGAGACCCAGTACTTC
TRBJ2-3 TRBD1 TRBV29-1 NA CSVEGGQGADTQYF TGCAGCGTTGAAGGGGGACAGGGGGCAGATACGCAGTATTTT
TRBJ2-2 NA TRBV10-1 NA CASSDGGSGELFF TGCGCCAGCAGTGACGGGGGAAGCGGGGAGCTGTTTTTT